This TCR beta chain was sequenced for a study of CD8 T cells in ankylosing spondylitis. Study results and caveats: The study identified a TCR beta motif of several highly homologous variants that appeared characteristic of ankylosing spondylitis blood. Past research had described some motif variants in reactive arthritis synovial fluid and blood.

The CDR3 length is 16 residues. Germline-derived CDR1 and CDR2 are SGHNT and YYREEE (reference sequence). V gave up 1 base and J gave up 3 bases; unmatched junction bases: 9. As concerns this clonotype: What it binds is unknown.

The TCR beta libraries were generated through quantitative 5'-RACE incorporating molecular barcodes. TCRdb re-derived calls from the 5' RACE reads in MiXCR, one entry per CDR3 protein. The sample carries about 540,000 distinct CDR3 sequences, roughly 13% recorded once. Material: blood, either unsorted or a sorted T cell fraction (not recorded which). This sequence was found in a male donor with ankylosing spondylitis. The chain couples TRBV5-4 to TRBJ1-1; 7 bases map to TRBD1. CDR3 sequence: CASSLFAGGAYTEAFF. The CDR3 coding sequence is TGTGCCAGCAGCTTGTTTGCAGGGGGTGCATACACTGAAGCTTTCTTT.